The 3 T cell receptor beta chains below were found in one sample sequenced in a study of Graves' ophthalmopathy and Graves' hyperthyroidism. Amplification of the TCR beta CDR3 regions used RNA transcripts (as template). The authors performed first-round RT-PCR with HTBI primers and then a second-round multiplex PCR. From the multiplex PCR reads, TCRdb called clonotypes with MiXCR, one entry per CDR3 protein. Of roughly 1.1 million distinct CDR3 sequences in the sample, about 40% were seen once. Sequenced sample: peripheral blood or thyroid tissue (not recorded which). The receptors here all came from an adult man with Graves' hyperthyroidism.

This sequence joins TRBV15 and TRBJ1-4; D remains ambiguous. V dropped 3 bases and J dropped 5 bases, with 10 bases sitting between them. Germline CDR1 and CDR2: LNHNV and YYDKDF (reference sequence). The CDR3 has 14 amino acids. The CDR3 spells CATSRAGDNEKLFF. The DNA of the CDR3 is TGTGCCACCAGCAGGGCGGGAGACAATGAAAAACTGTTTTTT.

The chain employs TRBV11-1 and TRBJ1-3, with 7 bases lining up with TRBD1. Germline CDR1 reads SGHAT; CDR2 reads FQDESV (reference sequence). V shed 1 base and J 2 bases; nucleotides not matched to a gene: 5. CDR3 length: 16 residues. CDR3 bases: TGTGCCAGCAGCTTAGACGGTCAGGGGGCTGGAAACACCATATATTTT. Its protein is CASSLDGQGAGNTIYF.

In this sample, this clonotype turned up many times. This rearrangement joins TRBV29-1 to TRBJ1-1; D uncertain. CDR1 and CDR2 from the germline V gene are SQVTM and ANQGSEA. There are 13 residues in the CDR3. V lost 2 bases and J lost 0, with 7 bases in between. CDR3 in amino acids: CSVERGLNTEAFF. The DNA for the CDR3 is TGCAGCGTTGAACGAGGGTTGAACACTGAAGCTTTCTTT.